A selection of T cell receptor beta chains follows, all from one sample in a study of blood T cell repertoires in COVID-19. Clones were read by immunoSEQ multiplex PCR, and TCRdb kept only the in-frame ones, dropping some. Altogether approximately 670,000 clones are present, 85% to 90% being singletons, with the ten largest covering under 0.3%. The sequencing sample was made of peripheral blood. The receptor set was obtained from a woman aged 18-29 years with acute or convalescent COVID-19. CDR3s include the opening cysteine and the closing phenylalanine or tryptophan. The D gene is left open where the match is weak. Part of the rows lack a size; the others show once, few, many or a class for expanded clones.

clone_size j_call v_call d_call cdr3_nt cdr3_aa
. TRBJ2-1 TRBV7-9 TRBD2 TGTGCCAGCAGCCCAACTCCCCCTAGCGGGGTAAACAATGAGCAGTTCTTC CASSPTPPSGVNNEQFF
once TRBJ2-6 TRBV7-9 TRBD2 TGTGCCAGCAGCCGGGGGGACTCTGGGGCCAACGTCCTGACTTTC CASSRGDSGANVLTF
. TRBJ1-1 TRBV7-8 . TGTGCCAGCCTTCTACAGGGGAACACTGAAGCTTTCTTT CASLLQGNTEAFF
. TRBJ1-1 TRBV6-5 . TGTGCCAGCAGGTCAGTGAACACTGAAGCTTTCTTT CASRSVNTEAFF
. TRBJ2-7 TRBV20-1 . TGCAGTGCTAGTAGGGGGGGCCCAGACGAGCAGTACTTC CSASRGGPDEQYF
. TRBJ2-1 TRBV12-5 TRBD2 TGTGCTAGTGGTTTGCCTAGCGGGGTGATTACCTACAATGAGCAGTTCTTC CASGLPSGVITYNEQFF
. TRBJ2-7 TRBV27 TRBD1 TGTGCCAGCAGCCAGACAGGGATCTCCTACGAGCAGTACTTC CASSQTGISYEQYF
. TRBJ1-6 TRBV27 TRBD1 TGTGCCAGCAGATGGACAGGACCAGGCTCCTATAATTCACCCCTCCACTTT CASRWTGPGSYNSPLHF
. TRBJ1-1 TRBV7-2 . TGTGCCAGCAGCCCCTTCGTCGGGAACACTGAAGCTTTCTTT CASSPFVGNTEAFF
once TRBJ1-1 TRBV12-5 . TGTGCTAGTGGTTTGGAAGTTTTTCGGTGGGCAGGGGTGCCTTCTGTGAACACTGAAGCTTTCTTT CASGLEVFRWAGVPSVNTEAFF
. TRBJ2-7 TRBV7-8 TRBD2 TGTGCCAGCAGCCGGGGAGGGGCCTCCGAGCAGTACTTC CASSRGGASEQYF
. TRBJ2-7 TRBV7-6 . TGTGCCAGCAGCTTGGGGGGGGGACACTTTTCCTACGAGCAGTACTTC CASSLGGGHFSYEQYF
once TRBJ2-2 TRBV12-5 TRBD1 TGTGCTAGTGGTTTGGTAGGGACAGGAAAGGGGGAGCTGTTTTTT CASGLVGTGKGELFF
. TRBJ2-3 TRBV29-1 TRBD2 TGCAGCGTCCGACAGACTAGCGGGGCACTGTCGTGGAGCACAGATACGCAGTATTTT CSVRQTSGALSWSTDTQYF
. TRBJ2-3 TRBV30 TRBD2 TGTGCCTGGAAGGGCGGGGGGACAGATACGCAGTATTTT CAWKGGGTDTQYF
. TRBJ2-7 TRBV11-2 . TGTGCCAGCAGCTTCGTCGGGGACGAGCAGTACTTC CASSFVGDEQYF
once TRBJ1-2 TRBV6-5 TRBD1 TGTGCCAGCAGCCCCGGACAGGGCCCTTATGGCTACACCTTC CASSPGQGPYGYTF
. TRBJ1-3 TRBV4-3 . TGCGCCAGCAGCCAAGTCACCGGGGGTTCGGGAAACACCATATATTTT CASSQVTGGSGNTIYF
. TRBJ2-2 TRBV18 TRBD1 TGTGCCAGCTCACGAGGGACAGATCGAACCGGGGAGCTGTTTTTT CASSRGTDRTGELFF
. TRBJ2-1 TRBV5-6 TRBD2 TGTGCCAGCAGCTTAGAGCGGGGGAACTACAATGAGCAGTTCTTC CASSLERGNYNEQFF
. TRBJ2-2 TRBV7-2 . TGTGCCAGCAGCTTACCAGTTATCACCGGGGAGCTGTTTTTT CASSLPVITGELFF
. TRBJ1-1 TRBV7-8 . TGTGCCAGCAGCTTAGTTGTAGGTGTGACGGGGGGCTTGAACACTGAAGCTTTCTTT CASSLVVGVTGGLNTEAFF
. TRBJ1-2 TRBV21-1 . TGTGCCAGCAGCAAATCCGGAACCTCGGGGGGCTACACCTTC CASSKSGTSGGYTF
. TRBJ1-1 TRBV5-1 TRBD1 TGCGCCAGCAGCTTGGGAGGCAGGGGGCGCCTGGACACTGAAGCTTTCTTT CASSLGGRGRLDTEAFF
. TRBJ1-1 TRBV24-1 TRBD1 TGTGCCACCAGTGATGAGACAGGGTGGGAGCGCACTGAAGCTTTCTTT CATSDETGWERTEAFF
. TRBJ2-3 TRBV30 TRBD1 TGTGCCTGGAGTAATATTGGGACAGGGTATGCGACAGATACGCAGTATTTT CAWSNIGTGYATDTQYF
. TRBJ2-1 TRBV30 . TGTGCCTGGCGGGGTATGAATGAGCAGTTCTTC CAWRGMNEQFF
. TRBJ2-1 TRBV5-4 . TGTGCCAGCAGCCCTCCGGGATACAATGAGTGGTTCTTC CASSPPGYNEWFF
. TRBJ2-1 TRBV7-9 TRBD2 TGTGCCAGCAGCTCCATTGGACTAGCGGGGGGCTACAATGAGCAGTTCTTC CASSSIGLAGGYNEQFF
. TRBJ1-5 TRBV10-1 . TGCGCCAGCAGTGAGACGGTTACCCATAGCAATCAGCCCCAGCATTTT CASSETVTHSNQPQHF
. TRBJ1-2 TRBV9 TRBD1 TGTGCCAGCAGCGAGCAGGGGGCTGCCTATGGCTACACCTTC CASSEQGAAYGYTF
. TRBJ2-7 TRBV4-1 . TGCGCCAGCAGCCAAACTACTACCTCTTCCTACGAGCAGTACTTC CASSQTTTSSYEQYF
. TRBJ1-4 TRBV2 TRBD1 TGTGCCAGCAGGAGCCCGGGACAGGGGACGGCAACTAATGAAAAACTGTTTTTT CASRSPGQGTATNEKLFF
. TRBJ1-4 TRBV19 . TGTGCCAGTAGCTTCGGACAGTCCCATGAAAAACTGTTTTTT CASSFGQSHEKLFF
. TRBJ2-5 TRBV6-5 . TGTGCCAGCAGTTACTCGCTCACCAGGGAAGAGACCCAGTACTTC CASSYSLTREETQYF
. TRBJ2-3 TRBV19 TRBD2 TGTGCCAGTAGTTATCTAGCGGGGACAGATACGCAGTATTTT CASSYLAGTDTQYF
. TRBJ1-1 TRBV19 . TGTGCCAGTAGTATGGGACTGGGCACTGAAGCTTTCTTT CASSMGLGTEAFF
once TRBJ2-7 TRBV12-5 TRBD2 TGTGCTAGTGGTTTGTTCCGCGGGGGGGTCTACGAGCAGTACTTC CASGLFRGGVYEQYF
once TRBJ1-1 TRBV5-5 . TGTGCCAGCAGAGCGGGGAACACTGAAGCTTTCTTT CASRAGNTEAFF
. TRBJ1-6 TRBV2 . TGTGCCTCCCGTGACGGGTCCAGCGGGGGTAGCCCCCTCCACTTT CASRDGSSGGSPLHF
. TRBJ1-4 TRBV29-1 TRBD1 TGCAGCGTTGAAATATTGGACAGGGAGTACCTGTTTTTT CSVEILDREYLFF
once TRBJ1-3 TRBV6-1 . TGTGCCAGCAGTGATGGGGGGGGCTACTCTGGAAACACCATATATTTT CASSDGGGYSGNTIYF
. TRBJ1-2 TRBV27 . TGTGCCAGCAGTTTTCCTGGGGGAGGTAGCACCTTC CASSFPGGGSTF
. TRBJ1-2 TRBV9 . TGTGCCAGCAGCGCCGGGGGGAGCAGGGCGGGCTATGGCTACACCTTC CASSAGGSRAGYGYTF
. TRBJ2-1 TRBV9 TRBD2 TGTGCCAGCAGCGCTACTAGCGGGGTACACAATGAGCAGTTCTTC CASSATSGVHNEQFF
. TRBJ2-5 TRBV15 TRBD2 TGTGCCACTAGCAGCGGGGGGGCTGTGGAGACCCAGTACTTC CATSSGGAVETQYF
. TRBJ2-7 TRBV30 . TGTGCTTCAGGGTTGGGCTACGAGCAGTACTTC CASGLGYEQYF
. TRBJ2-7 TRBV4-1 TRBD1 TGCGCCAGCAGCACTGGACAGGGGGCGCGGGAGCAGTACTTC CASSTGQGAREQYF
. TRBJ1-2 TRBV12-3/TRBV12-4 . TGTGCCAGCAGTCCGGACACGATTTATGGCTACACCTTC CASSPDTIYGYTF
. TRBJ2-1 TRBV6-4 . TGTGCCAGCAGTGACCGACTAGAGGGGCGTGAGCAGTTCTTC CASSDRLEGREQFF
. TRBJ2-2 TRBV29-1 . TGCAGCGCCACAGGGGGGGGCCCAAACACCGGGGAGCTGTTTTTT CSATGGGPNTGELFF